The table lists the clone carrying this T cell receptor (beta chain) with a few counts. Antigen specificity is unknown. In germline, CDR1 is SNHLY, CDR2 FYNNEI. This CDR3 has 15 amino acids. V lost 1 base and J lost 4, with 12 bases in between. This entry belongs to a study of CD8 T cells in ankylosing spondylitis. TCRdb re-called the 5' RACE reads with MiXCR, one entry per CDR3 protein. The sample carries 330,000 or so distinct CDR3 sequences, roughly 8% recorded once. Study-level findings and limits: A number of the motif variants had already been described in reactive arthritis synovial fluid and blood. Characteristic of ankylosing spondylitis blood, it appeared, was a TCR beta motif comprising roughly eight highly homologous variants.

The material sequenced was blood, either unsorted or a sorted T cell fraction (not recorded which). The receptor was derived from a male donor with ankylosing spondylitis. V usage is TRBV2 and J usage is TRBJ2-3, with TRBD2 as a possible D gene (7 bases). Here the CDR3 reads CASSEDSGGPDTQYF. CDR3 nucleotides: TGTGCCAGCAGTGAAGACTCCGGGGGGCCAGATACGCAGTATTTT.